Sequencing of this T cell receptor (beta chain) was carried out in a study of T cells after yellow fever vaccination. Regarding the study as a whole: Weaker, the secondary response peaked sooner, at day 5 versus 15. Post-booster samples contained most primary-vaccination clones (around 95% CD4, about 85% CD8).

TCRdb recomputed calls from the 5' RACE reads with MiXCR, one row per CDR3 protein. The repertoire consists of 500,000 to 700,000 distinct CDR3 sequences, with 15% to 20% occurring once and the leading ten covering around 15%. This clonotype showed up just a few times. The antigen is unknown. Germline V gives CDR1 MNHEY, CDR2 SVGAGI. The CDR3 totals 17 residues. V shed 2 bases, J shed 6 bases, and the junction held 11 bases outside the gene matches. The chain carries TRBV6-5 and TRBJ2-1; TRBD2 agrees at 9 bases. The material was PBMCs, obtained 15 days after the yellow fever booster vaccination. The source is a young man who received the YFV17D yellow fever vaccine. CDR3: CASSYQFETSGFNEQFF. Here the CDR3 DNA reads TGTGCCAGCAGTTACCAGTTCGAGACTAGCGGTTTCAATGAGCAGTTCTTC.